This T cell receptor (beta chain) was captured by sequencing in a study of patients and donors after allogeneic stem cell transplantation. The CDR3 is 15 residues long. Germline CDR1 LGHDT, CDR2 YNNKEL (reference sequence). Trimming cost V 1 base and J 5 bases; bases outside gene matches: 5. TCRdb processed the RT-PCR reads anew with MiXCR; each CDR3 protein has one entry. The repertoire holds 90,000 to 130,000 distinct CDR3 sequences, with around 33% as singletons. Material for sequencing was blood, either unsorted or a sorted T cell fraction (not recorded which). The V gene is TRBV3-1, the J gene TRBJ1-5; 7 bases match TRBD1. The receptor was derived from a human donor who was either an allogeneic HSCT recipient or a stem cell or donor lymphocyte infusion donor (not recorded which). It is not recorded whose cells these are; they may come from a transplant donor. The DNA of the CDR3 is TGTGCCAGCAGCCAAGGCAGGGGGGGACATCAGCCCCAGCATTTT. It translates to CASSQGRGGHQPQHF.